This is a list of T cell receptor beta chains from one sample in a study of beta chain features in type 1 diabetes. Assay used: immunoSEQ multiplex PCR; TCRdb lists only in-frame clones, some missing. The repertoire holds 130,000 to 150,000 clones, more than 9% seen once, with 1.3% in the top ten. Material: naive CD4+ T cells from blood. The receptor set was obtained from a man aged 18 to 29 in good health. Each CDR3 is given with its conserved first and last residue. D genes are given only for firm matches. The listing skips clone size in some rows; elsewhere it reads once, few, many or a size class.

j_gene: TRBJ1-4
abundance: NA
d_gene: TRBD1
v_gene: TRBV7-9
CDR3aa: CASSGQANEKLFF
CDR3nt: TGTGCCAGCTCGGGACAGGCTAATGAAAAACTGTTTTTT

j_gene: TRBJ2-7
abundance: many
d_gene: TRBD1
v_gene: TRBV10-3
CDR3aa: CAVGTVVEQYF
CDR3nt: TGTGCCGTAGGGACAGTTGTCGAGCAGTACTTC

j_gene: TRBJ2-3
abundance: NA
d_gene: TRBD2
v_gene: TRBV5-1
CDR3aa: CASSSGGTDTQYF
CDR3nt: TGCGCCAGCAGCTCCGGGGGGACAGATACGCAGTATTTT

j_gene: TRBJ1-2
abundance: many
d_gene: NA
v_gene: TRBV18
CDR3aa: CASSFPGGDGYTF
CDR3nt: TGTGCCAGCTCGTTTCCAGGCGGGGATGGCTACACCTTC

j_gene: TRBJ1-2
abundance: few
d_gene: TRBD1
v_gene: TRBV7-2
CDR3aa: CASSLGTGGLAYGYTF
CDR3nt: TGTGCCAGCAGCTTAGGGACAGGGGGCTTGGCCTATGGCTACACCTTC

j_gene: TRBJ1-6
abundance: few
d_gene: NA
v_gene: TRBV6-5
CDR3aa: CASTYDSKNSPLHF
CDR3nt: TGTGCCAGCACATACGACAGTAAAAATTCACCCCTCCACTTT

j_gene: TRBJ1-5
abundance: many
d_gene: TRBD1
v_gene: TRBV6-6
CDR3aa: CASSYQGEGNQPQHF
CDR3nt: TGTGCCAGCAGTTACCAGGGGGAAGGCAATCAGCCCCAGCATTTT

j_gene: TRBJ2-1
abundance: NA
d_gene: TRBD1
v_gene: TRBV27
CDR3aa: CASRRQGAGNNEQFF
CDR3nt: TGTGCCAGCCGAAGACAGGGGGCAGGAAACAATGAGCAGTTCTTC

j_gene: TRBJ2-1
abundance: NA
d_gene: NA
v_gene: TRBV4-3
CDR3aa: CASSQDRPGYNEQFF
CDR3nt: TGCGCCAGCAGCCAAGACCGCCCGGGCTACAATGAGCAGTTCTTC

j_gene: TRBJ1-5
abundance: NA
d_gene: NA
v_gene: TRBV7-2
CDR3aa: CASSREGRHQPQHF
CDR3nt: TGTGCCAGCAGCCGGGAGGGGAGGCATCAGCCCCAGCATTTT

j_gene: TRBJ2-5
abundance: NA
d_gene: NA
v_gene: TRBV7-2
CDR3aa: CASSHGRQETQYF
CDR3nt: TGTGCCAGCAGCCACGGCAGGCAAGAGACCCAGTACTTC

j_gene: TRBJ2-2
abundance: NA
d_gene: TRBD2
v_gene: TRBV18
CDR3aa: CASSPSSGGNTGELFF
CDR3nt: TGTGCCAGCTCACCGTCTAGCGGGGGGAACACCGGGGAGCTGTTTTTT

j_gene: TRBJ1-4
abundance: few
d_gene: NA
v_gene: TRBV19
CDR3aa: CASSARGGGEKLFF
CDR3nt: TGTGCCAGTAGTGCCCGGGGAGGCGGTGAAAAACTGTTTTTT

j_gene: TRBJ2-1
abundance: few
d_gene: NA
v_gene: TRBV7-2
CDR3aa: CASSLAPVRRSYNEQFF
CDR3nt: TGTGCCAGCAGCTTAGCCCCGGTCAGGCGCTCCTACAATGAGCAGTTCTTC

j_gene: TRBJ2-3
abundance: many
d_gene: NA
v_gene: TRBV18
CDR3aa: CASSPSTDTQYF
CDR3nt: TGTGCCAGCTCCCCGAGCACAGATACGCAGTATTTT

j_gene: TRBJ1-1
abundance: few
d_gene: NA
v_gene: TRBV6-5
CDR3aa: CASSYGSPMNTEAFF
CDR3nt: TGTGCCAGCAGTTACGGCTCTCCAATGAACACTGAAGCTTTCTTT

j_gene: TRBJ2-1
abundance: few
d_gene: NA
v_gene: TRBV2
CDR3aa: CASSVQGSYNEQFF
CDR3nt: TGTGCCAGCAGTGTACAGGGCTCCTACAATGAGCAGTTCTTC

j_gene: TRBJ2-5
abundance: few
d_gene: NA
v_gene: TRBV5-6
CDR3aa: CASSLRGFETQYF
CDR3nt: TGTGCCAGCAGCTTGAGAGGGTTCGAGACCCAGTACTTC

j_gene: TRBJ2-7
abundance: NA
d_gene: NA
v_gene: TRBV9
CDR3aa: CASSVVPSSYEQYF
CDR3nt: TGTGCCAGCAGCGTAGTCCCTAGCTCCTACGAGCAGTACTTC

j_gene: TRBJ2-7
abundance: NA
d_gene: NA
v_gene: TRBV5-1
CDR3aa: CASSPRQVSYEQYF
CDR3nt: TGCGCCAGCAGCCCGAGACAGGTCTCCTACGAGCAGTACTTC

j_gene: TRBJ2-7
abundance: few
d_gene: TRBD1
v_gene: TRBV30
CDR3aa: CAWSKQGAYEQYF
CDR3nt: TGTGCCTGGAGTAAACAGGGGGCCTACGAGCAGTACTTC

j_gene: TRBJ2-7
abundance: few
d_gene: TRBD1
v_gene: TRBV5-1
CDR3aa: CASSPSGQGFEQYF
CDR3nt: TGCGCCAGCAGCCCATCGGGACAGGGATTCGAGCAGTACTTC

j_gene: TRBJ1-4
abundance: NA
d_gene: NA
v_gene: TRBV23-1
CDR3aa: CASSQSRQAATNEKLFF
CDR3nt: TGCGCCAGCAGTCAATCGCGACAGGCTGCAACTAATGAAAAACTGTTTTTT

j_gene: TRBJ1-1
abundance: NA
d_gene: NA
v_gene: TRBV14
CDR3aa: CASSHEGTEAFF
CDR3nt: TGTGCCAGCAGCCACGAGGGTACTGAAGCTTTCTTT

j_gene: TRBJ2-1
abundance: many
d_gene: NA
v_gene: TRBV4-3
CDR3aa: CASSQELSYNEQFF
CDR3nt: TGCGCCAGCAGCCAAGAACTCTCCTACAATGAGCAGTTCTTC

j_gene: TRBJ2-1
abundance: NA
d_gene: TRBD2
v_gene: TRBV9
CDR3aa: CASSAASGGASYNEQFF
CDR3nt: TGTGCCAGCAGCGCCGCTAGCGGGGGGGCCTCCTACAATGAGCAGTTCTTC

j_gene: TRBJ2-2
abundance: NA
d_gene: NA
v_gene: TRBV18
CDR3aa: CASSTSGTTTGELFF
CDR3nt: TGTGCCAGCTCAACCTCCGGGACAACCACCGGGGAGCTGTTTTTT

j_gene: TRBJ2-7
abundance: few
d_gene: TRBD1
v_gene: TRBV7-6
CDR3aa: CASSRRQGSYEQYF
CDR3nt: TGTGCCAGCAGCCGCCGACAGGGCTCCTACGAGCAGTACTTC

j_gene: TRBJ1-4
abundance: NA
d_gene: TRBD1
v_gene: TRBV7-6
CDR3aa: CASSLASTGVGTNEKLFF
CDR3nt: TGTGCCAGCAGCTTAGCGTCGACAGGGGTAGGGACTAATGAAAAACTGTTTTTT

j_gene: TRBJ2-5
abundance: NA
d_gene: TRBD2
v_gene: TRBV4-2
CDR3aa: CASSLSASGGEGETQYF
CDR3nt: TGTGCCAGCAGCCTATCAGCTAGCGGGGGGGAGGGAGAGACCCAGTACTTC

j_gene: TRBJ1-1
abundance: few
d_gene: NA
v_gene: TRBV19
CDR3aa: CASTIRDGTEAFF
CDR3nt: TGTGCCAGTACCATCAGGGATGGCACTGAAGCTTTCTTT

j_gene: TRBJ2-2
abundance: NA
d_gene: TRBD1
v_gene: TRBV7-9
CDR3aa: CASSYGQGDTGELFF
CDR3nt: TGTGCCAGCAGCTACGGACAGGGCGACACCGGGGAGCTGTTTTTT

j_gene: TRBJ1-6
abundance: few
d_gene: NA
v_gene: TRBV28
CDR3aa: CASSLVGSSYNSPLHF
CDR3nt: TGTGCCAGCAGTTTAGTCGGGAGCTCCTATAATTCACCCCTCCACTTT

j_gene: TRBJ2-7
abundance: NA
d_gene: NA
v_gene: TRBV9
CDR3aa: CASMSGAGRGNEQYF
CDR3nt: TGTGCCAGCATGTCGGGGGCTGGGCGGGGGAACGAGCAGTACTTC